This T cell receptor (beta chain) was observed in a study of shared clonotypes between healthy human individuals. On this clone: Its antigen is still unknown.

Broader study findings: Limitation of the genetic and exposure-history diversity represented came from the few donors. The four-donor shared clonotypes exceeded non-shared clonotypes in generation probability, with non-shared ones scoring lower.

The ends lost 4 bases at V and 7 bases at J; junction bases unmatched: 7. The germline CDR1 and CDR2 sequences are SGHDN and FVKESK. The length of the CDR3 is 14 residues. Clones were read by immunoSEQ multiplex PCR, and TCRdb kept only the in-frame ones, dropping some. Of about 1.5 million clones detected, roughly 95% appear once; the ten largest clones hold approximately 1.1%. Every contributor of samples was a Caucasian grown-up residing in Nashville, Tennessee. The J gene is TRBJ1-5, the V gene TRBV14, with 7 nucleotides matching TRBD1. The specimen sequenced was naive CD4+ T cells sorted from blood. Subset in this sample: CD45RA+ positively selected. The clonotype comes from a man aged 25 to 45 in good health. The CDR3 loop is CASSPRQGDQPQHF. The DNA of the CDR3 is TGTGCCAGCAGCCCTCGACAGGGCGACCAGCCCCAGCATTTT.